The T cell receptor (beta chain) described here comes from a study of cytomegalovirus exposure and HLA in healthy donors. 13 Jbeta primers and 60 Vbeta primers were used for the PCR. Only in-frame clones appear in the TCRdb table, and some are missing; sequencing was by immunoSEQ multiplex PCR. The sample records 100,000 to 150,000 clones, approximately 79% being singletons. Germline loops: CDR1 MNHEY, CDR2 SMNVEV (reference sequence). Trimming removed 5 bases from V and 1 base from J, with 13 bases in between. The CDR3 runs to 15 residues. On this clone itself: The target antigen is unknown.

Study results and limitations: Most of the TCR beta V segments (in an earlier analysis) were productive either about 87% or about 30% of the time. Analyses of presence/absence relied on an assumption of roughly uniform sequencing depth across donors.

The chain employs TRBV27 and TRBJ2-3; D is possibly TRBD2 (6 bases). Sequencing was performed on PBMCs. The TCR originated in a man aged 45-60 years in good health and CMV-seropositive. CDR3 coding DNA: TGTGCCAGCAGTCCCCCTAGCGACCGCACAGATACGCAGTATTTT. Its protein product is CASSPPSDRTDTQYF.